The clone carrying this T cell receptor (beta chain) has a count of ten or more. Its antigen is unidentified. The entry originates in a study of metastatic and nonmetastatic thyroid tumors. Study as a whole: Comparative analysis of repertoires was undertaken across blood and tumor or nodule tissue obtained from malignant and benign thyroid patients.

Study-wide findings and caveats: Benign nodules reportedly had significantly lower TCR beta diversity than malignant thyroid tumors in blood and tumor.

Nobody among the patients had been given any treatment before thyroid surgery. V shed 7 bases, J shed 5 bases, and the junction held 5 bases outside the gene matches. The CDR3 consists of 14 residues. In germline, CDR1 is ENHRY, CDR2 SYGVKD. In the authors' workflow: A classifier for distant metastasis in papillary thyroid cancer was constructed using CDR3 differences observed across clinicopathological groups. With MiXCR, TCRdb reprocessed the PCR reads. In this record, the V and J calls reflect TCRdb's handling and not the investigators' own analysis. The table includes 65,000 to 70,000 clones, approximately 15% detected once.

The rearrangement links TRBV10-3 to TRBJ1-6; TRBD1 agrees at 7 bases. Sequenced input: blood. This TCR derives from a male donor with papillary thyroid cancer or a benign thyroid nodule (not recorded which). Some clones in this sample may be carry-over from other donors' samples. The CDR3 nucleotides are TGTGCCATCAAGAAGCAGGGGGATAATTCACCCCTCCACTTT. Translation gives CAIKKQGDNSPLHF.